This T cell receptor (beta chain) originates from a study of T-cell memory formation after mild COVID-19. TCRdb passed the 5' RACE reads through MiXCR, listing each CDR3 protein once. The table records approximately 250,000 distinct CDR3 sequences, over 15% of them present only once. With respect to this clonotype: Its specificity is unknown.

Germline V gene sequence: CDR1 SGHRS, CDR2 YFSETQ. The CDR3 is 15 amino acids. The V gene lost 1 base and the J gene lost 2 bases, with 10 bases spanning the gap. Findings and caveats of the study: The study found contracting CD4+ clones mainly in CM and EM and contracting CD8+ clones in EMRA. Still unconfirmed is whether the second-wave clones peaking on day 37 recognized SARS-CoV-2.

Specimen: PBMCs or a T cell subset sorted from them (not recorded which). The genes are TRBV5-1 and TRBJ2-1, with D perhaps TRBD1 (6 bases). The TCR sequence derives from a young man who had mild COVID-19 (a few samples of this study predate the infection). Cell type and time point are not known. The CDR3 nucleotides are TGCGCCAGCAGCTTGTCAGGGGTCCCCTACAATGAGCAGTTCTTC. This sequence encodes CASSLSGVPYNEQFF.